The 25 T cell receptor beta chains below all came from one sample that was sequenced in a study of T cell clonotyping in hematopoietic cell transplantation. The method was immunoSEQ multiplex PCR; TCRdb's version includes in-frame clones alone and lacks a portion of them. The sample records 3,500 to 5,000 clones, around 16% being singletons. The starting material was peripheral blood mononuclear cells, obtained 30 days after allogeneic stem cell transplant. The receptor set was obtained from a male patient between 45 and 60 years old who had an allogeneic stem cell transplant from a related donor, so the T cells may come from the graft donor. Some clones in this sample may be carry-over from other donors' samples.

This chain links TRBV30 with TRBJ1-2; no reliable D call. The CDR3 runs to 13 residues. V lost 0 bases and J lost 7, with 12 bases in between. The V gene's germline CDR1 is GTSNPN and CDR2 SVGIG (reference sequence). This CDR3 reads CAWSVRRTSGYTF. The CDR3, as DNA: TGTGCCTGGAGTGTACGACGGACTAGTGGCTACACCTTC.

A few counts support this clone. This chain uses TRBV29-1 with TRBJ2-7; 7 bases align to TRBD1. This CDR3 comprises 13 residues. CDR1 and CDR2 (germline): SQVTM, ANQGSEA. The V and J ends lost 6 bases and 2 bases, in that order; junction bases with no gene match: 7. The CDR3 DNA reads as TGCAGCGTCGGTTCGGGACAGACCTACGAGCAGTACTTC. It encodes CSVGSGQTYEQYF.

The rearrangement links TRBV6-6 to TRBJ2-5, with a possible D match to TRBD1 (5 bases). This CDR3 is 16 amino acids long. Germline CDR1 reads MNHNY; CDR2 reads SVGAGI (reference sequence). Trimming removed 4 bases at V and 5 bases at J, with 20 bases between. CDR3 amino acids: CASSSVSMGLGETQYF. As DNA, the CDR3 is TGTGCCAGCAGTTCCGTTTCGATGGGGCTTGGGGAGACCCAGTACTTC.

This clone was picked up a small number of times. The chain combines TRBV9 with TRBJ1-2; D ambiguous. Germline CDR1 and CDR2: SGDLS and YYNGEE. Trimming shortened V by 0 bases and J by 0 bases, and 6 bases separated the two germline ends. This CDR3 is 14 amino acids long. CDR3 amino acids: CASSVDLANYGYTF. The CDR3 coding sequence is TGTGCCAGCAGCGTAGATCTAGCTAACTATGGCTACACCTTC.

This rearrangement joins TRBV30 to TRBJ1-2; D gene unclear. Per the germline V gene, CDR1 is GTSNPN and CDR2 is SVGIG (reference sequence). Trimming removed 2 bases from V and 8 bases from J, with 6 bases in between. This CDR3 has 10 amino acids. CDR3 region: CAWSHGGYTF. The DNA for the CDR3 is TGTGCCTGGAGTCACGGGGGCTACACCTTC.

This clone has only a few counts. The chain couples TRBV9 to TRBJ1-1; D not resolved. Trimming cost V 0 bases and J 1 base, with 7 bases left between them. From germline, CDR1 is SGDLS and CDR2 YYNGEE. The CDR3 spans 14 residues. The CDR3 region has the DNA TGTGCCAGCAGCGTAGATCGCCAGAACACTGAAGCTTTCTTT. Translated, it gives CASSVDRQNTEAFF.

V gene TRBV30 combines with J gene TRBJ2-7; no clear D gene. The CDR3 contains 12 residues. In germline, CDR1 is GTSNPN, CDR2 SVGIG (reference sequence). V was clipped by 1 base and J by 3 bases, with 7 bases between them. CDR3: CAWSEDNYEQYF. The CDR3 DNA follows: TGTGCCTGGAGTGAAGACAACTACGAGCAGTACTTC.

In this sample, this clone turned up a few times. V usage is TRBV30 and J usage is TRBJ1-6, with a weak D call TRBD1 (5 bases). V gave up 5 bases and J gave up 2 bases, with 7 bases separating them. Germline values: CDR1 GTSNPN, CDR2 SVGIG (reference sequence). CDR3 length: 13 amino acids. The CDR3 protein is CAWRQPYNSPLHF. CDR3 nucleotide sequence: TGTGCCTGGCGACAGCCCTATAATTCACCCCTCCACTTT.

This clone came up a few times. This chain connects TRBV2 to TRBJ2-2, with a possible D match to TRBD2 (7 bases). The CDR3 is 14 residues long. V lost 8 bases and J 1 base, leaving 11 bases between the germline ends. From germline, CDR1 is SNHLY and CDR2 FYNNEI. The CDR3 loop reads CASAGAVNTGELFF. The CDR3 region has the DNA TGTGCCAGCGCGGGGGCAGTGAACACCGGGGAGCTGTTTTTT.

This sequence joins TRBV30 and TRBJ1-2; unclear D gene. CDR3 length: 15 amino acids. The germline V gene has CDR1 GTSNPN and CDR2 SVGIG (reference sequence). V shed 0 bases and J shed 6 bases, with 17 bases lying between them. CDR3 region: CAWSVSLHRGDGYTF. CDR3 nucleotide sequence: TGTGCCTGGAGTGTATCCCTCCACCGGGGAGATGGCTACACCTTC.

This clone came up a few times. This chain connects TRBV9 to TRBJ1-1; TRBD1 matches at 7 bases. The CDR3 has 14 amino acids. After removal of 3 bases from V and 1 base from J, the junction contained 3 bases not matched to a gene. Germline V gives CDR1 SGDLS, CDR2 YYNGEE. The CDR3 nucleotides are TGTGCCAGCAGCGGCCACAGGGGGAACACTGAAGCTTTCTTT. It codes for CASSGHRGNTEAFF.

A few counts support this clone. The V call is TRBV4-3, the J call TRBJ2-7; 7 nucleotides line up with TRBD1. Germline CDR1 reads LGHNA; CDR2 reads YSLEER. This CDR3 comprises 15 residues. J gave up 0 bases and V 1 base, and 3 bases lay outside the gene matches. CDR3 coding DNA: TGCGCCAGCAGCCAAGTCAGACAGGGCTCCTACGAGCAGTACTTC. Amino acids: CASSQVRQGSYEQYF.

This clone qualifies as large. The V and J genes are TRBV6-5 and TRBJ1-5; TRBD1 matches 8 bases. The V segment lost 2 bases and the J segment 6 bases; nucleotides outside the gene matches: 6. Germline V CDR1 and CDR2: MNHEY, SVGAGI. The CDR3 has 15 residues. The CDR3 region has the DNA TGTGCCAGCAGTTACAGTCAGGGGGCGGCTCAGCCCCAGCATTTT. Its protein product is CASSYSQGAAQPQHF.

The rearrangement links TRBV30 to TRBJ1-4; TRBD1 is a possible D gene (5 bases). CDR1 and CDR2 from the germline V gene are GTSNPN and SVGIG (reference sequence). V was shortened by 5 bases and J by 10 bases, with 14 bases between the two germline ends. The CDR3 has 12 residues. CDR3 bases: TGTGCCTGGGATAGGGGAGAGGGAAAACTGTTTTTT. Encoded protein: CAWDRGEGKLFF.

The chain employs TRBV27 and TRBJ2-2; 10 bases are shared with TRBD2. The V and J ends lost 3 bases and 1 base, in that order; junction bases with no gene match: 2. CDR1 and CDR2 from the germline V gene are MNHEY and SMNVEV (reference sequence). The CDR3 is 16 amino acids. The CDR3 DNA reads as TGTGCCAGCAGTTTGAGGACTAGCGGGAACACCGGGGAGCTGTTTTTT. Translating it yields CASSLRTSGNTGELFF.

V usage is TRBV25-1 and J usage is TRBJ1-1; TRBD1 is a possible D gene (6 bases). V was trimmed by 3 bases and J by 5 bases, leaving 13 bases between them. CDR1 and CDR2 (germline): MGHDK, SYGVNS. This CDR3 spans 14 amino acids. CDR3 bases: TGTGCCAGCAGTGACTTAGGGGGACCTACTGAAGCTTTCTTT. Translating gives CASSDLGGPTEAFF. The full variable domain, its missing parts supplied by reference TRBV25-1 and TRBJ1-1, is EADIYQTPRYLVIGTGKKITLECSQTMGHDKMYWYQQDPGMELHLIHYSYGVNSTEKGDLSSESTVSRIRTEHFPLTLESARPSHTSQYLCASSDLGGPTEAFFGQGTRLTVV.

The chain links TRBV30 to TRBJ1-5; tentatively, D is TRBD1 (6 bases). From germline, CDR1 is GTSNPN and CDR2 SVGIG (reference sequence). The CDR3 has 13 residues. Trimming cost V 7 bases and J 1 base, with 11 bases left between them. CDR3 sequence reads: CAYCQGSNQPQHF. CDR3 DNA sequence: TGTGCCTACTGCCAGGGGAGCAATCAGCCCCAGCATTTT.

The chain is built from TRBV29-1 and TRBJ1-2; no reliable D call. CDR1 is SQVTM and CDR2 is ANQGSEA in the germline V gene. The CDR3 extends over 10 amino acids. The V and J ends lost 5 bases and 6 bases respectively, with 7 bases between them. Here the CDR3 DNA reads TGCAGCGTTCTTAAGGATGGCTACACCTTC. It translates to CSVLKDGYTF.

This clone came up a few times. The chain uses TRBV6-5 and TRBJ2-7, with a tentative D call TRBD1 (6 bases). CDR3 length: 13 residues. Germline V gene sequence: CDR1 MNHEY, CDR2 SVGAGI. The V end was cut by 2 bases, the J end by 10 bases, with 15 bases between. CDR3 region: CASSYAGTKEQYF. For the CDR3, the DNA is TGTGCCAGCAGTTACGCCGGGACAAAGGAACAGTACTTC.

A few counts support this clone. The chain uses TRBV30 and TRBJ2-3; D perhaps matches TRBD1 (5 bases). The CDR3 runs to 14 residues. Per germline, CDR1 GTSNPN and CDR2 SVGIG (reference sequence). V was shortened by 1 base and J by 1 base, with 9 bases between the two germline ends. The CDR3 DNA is TGTGCCTGGAGTGAGGCCAGGGGCACAGATACGCAGTATTTT. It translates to CAWSEARGTDTQYF.

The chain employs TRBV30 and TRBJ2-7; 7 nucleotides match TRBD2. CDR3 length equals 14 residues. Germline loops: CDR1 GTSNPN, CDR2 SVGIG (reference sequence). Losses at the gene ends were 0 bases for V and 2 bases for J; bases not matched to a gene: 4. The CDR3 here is CAWSVGGRAYEQYF. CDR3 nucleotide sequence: TGTGCCTGGAGTGTGGGTGGGAGGGCCTACGAGCAGTACTTC.

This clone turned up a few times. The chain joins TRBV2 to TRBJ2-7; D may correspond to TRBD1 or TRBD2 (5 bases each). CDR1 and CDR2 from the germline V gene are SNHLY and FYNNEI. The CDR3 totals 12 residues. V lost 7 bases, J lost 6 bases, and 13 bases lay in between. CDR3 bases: TGTGCCAGCAAGGGGACCAGGGTCGAGCAGTACTTC. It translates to CASKGTRVEQYF.

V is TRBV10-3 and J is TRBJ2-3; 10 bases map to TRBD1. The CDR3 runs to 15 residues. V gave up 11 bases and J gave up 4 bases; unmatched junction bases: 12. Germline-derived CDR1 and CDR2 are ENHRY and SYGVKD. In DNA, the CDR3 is TGTGCCGCCGGTTTCGGACAGGGGGAACCAGATACGCAGTATTTT. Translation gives CAAGFGQGEPDTQYF.

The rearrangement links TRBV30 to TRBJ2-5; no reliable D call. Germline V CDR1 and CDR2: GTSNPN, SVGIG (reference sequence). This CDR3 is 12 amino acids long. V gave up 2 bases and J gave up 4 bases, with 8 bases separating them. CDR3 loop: CAWSTTLETQYF. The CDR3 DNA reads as TGTGCCTGGAGTACCACACTAGAGACCCAGTACTTC.

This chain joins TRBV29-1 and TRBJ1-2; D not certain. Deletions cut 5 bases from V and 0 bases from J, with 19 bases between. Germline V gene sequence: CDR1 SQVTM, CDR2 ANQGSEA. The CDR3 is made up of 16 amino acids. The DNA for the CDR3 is TGCAGCGTTCCGCGCCTAAGGACTGACTCTAACTATGGCTACACCTTC. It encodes CSVPRLRTDSNYGYTF.